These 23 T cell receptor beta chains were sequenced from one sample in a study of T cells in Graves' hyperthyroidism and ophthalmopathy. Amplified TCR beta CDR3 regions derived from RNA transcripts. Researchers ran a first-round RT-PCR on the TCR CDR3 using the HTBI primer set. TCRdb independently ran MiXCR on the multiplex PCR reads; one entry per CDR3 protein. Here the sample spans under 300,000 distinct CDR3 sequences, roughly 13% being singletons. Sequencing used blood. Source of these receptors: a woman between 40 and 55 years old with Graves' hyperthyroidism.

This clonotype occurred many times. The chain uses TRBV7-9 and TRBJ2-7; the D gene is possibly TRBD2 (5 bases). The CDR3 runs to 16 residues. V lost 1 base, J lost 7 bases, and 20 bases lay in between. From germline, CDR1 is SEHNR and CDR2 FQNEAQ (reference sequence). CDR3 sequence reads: CASSLGGIGPGMEQYF. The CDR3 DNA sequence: TGTGCCAGCAGCTTAGGTGGGATCGGGCCGGGGATGGAGCAGTACTTC. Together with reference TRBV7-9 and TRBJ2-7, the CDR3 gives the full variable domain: DTGVSQNPRHKITKRGQNVTFRCDPISEHNRLYWYRQTLGQGPEFLTYFQNEAQLEKSRLLSDRFSAERPKGSFSTLEIQRTEQGDSAMYLCASSLGGIGPGMEQYFGPGTRLTVT.

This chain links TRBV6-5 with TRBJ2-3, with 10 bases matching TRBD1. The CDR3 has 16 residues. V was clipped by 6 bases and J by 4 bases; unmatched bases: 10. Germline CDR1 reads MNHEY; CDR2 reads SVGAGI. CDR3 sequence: CASSPRDRGPPDTQYF. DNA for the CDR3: TGTGCCAGCAGCCCCCGGGACAGGGGACCCCCAGATACGCAGTATTTT.

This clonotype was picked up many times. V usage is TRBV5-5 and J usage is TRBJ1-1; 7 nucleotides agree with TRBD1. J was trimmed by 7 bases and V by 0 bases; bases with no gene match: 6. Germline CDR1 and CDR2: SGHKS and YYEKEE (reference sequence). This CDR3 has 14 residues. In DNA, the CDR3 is TGTGCCAGCAGCTTGGAGGGGGCGGCGGATGAAGCTTTCTTT. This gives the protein CASSLEGAADEAFF.

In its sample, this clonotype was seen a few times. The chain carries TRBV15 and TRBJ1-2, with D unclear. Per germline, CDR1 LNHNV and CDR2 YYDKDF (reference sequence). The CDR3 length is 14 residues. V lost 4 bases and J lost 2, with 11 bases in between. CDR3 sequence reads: CATSIGRMNYGYTF. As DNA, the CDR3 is TGTGCCACCAGCATCGGACGGATGAACTATGGCTACACCTTC.

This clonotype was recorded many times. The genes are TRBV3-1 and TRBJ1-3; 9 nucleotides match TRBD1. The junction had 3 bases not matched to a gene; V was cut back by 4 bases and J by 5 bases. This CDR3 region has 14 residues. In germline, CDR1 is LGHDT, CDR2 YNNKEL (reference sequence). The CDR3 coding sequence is TGTGCCAGCAGCCTTGGACAGGGGCGAAACACCATATATTTT. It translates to CASSLGQGRNTIYF.

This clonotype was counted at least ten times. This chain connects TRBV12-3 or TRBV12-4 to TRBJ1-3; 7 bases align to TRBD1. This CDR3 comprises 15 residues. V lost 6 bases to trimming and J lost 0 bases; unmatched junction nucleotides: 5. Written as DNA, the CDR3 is TGTGCCAGCAGAACCGGGACAGCCTCTGGAAACACCATATATTTT. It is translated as CASRTGTASGNTIYF.

As DNA, the CDR3 is TGTGCTAGTGGTTTAGGCTTTCTCTATAATTCACCCCTCCACTTT. Its protein is CASGLGFLYNSPLHF. The chain combines TRBV12-5 with TRBJ1-6, with no clear D. Per the germline V gene, CDR1 is LGHNT and CDR2 is FRNRAP. Trimming removed 3 bases from V and 3 bases from J, with 9 bases in between. The CDR3 is 15 amino acids.

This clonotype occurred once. The CDR3 DNA reads as TGTGCCAGTAGTTCTTTAGCGGGAGCAGGGAATGAGCAGTTCTTC. Translated, it gives CASSSLAGAGNEQFF. The V gene is TRBV19, the J gene TRBJ2-1; 9 positions match TRBD2. Looked up from germline, CDR1 is LNHDA and CDR2 is SQIVND (reference sequence). The CDR3 spans 15 residues. Unmatched junction bases numbered 9, after V lost 5 bases and J lost 7 bases.

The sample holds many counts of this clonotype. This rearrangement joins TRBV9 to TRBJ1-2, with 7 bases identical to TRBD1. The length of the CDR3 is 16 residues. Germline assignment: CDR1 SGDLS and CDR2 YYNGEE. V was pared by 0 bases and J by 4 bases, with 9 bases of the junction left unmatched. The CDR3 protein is CASSVATGPSFYGYTF. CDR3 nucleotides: TGTGCCAGCAGCGTAGCGACAGGGCCCTCTTTCTATGGCTACACCTTC.

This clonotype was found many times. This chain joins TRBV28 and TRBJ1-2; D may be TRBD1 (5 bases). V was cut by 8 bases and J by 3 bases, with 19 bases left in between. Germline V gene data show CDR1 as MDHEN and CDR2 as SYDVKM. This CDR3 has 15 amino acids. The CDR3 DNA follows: TGTGCCAGCGTCTCGCGGGACGGTGATTACTATGGCTACACCTTC. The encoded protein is CASVSRDGDYYGYTF.

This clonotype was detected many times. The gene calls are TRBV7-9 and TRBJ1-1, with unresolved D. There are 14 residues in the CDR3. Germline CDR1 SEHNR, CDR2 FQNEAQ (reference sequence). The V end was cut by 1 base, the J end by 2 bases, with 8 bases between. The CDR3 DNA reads TGTGCCAGCAGCTTAGATGGGTCAAACACTGAAGCTTTCTTT. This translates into CASSLDGSNTEAFF.

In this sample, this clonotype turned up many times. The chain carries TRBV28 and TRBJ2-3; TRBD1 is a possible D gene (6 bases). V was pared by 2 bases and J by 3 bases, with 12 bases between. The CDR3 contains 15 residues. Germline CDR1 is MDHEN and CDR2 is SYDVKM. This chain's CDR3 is CASSLAGANTDTQYF. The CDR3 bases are TGTGCCAGCAGTTTAGCAGGGGCCAATACAGATACGCAGTATTTT.

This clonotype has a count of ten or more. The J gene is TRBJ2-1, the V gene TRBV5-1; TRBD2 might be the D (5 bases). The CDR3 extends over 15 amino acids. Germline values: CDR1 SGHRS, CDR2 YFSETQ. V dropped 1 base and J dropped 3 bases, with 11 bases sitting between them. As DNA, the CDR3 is TGCGCCAGCAGCTTGAACGAGGGCGGCTACAATGAGCAGTTCTTC. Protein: CASSLNEGGYNEQFF.

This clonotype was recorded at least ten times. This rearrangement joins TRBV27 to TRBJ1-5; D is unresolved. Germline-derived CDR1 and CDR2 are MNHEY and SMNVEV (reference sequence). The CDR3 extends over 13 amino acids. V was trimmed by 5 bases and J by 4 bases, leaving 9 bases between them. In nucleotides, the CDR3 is TGTGCCAGCAGTCGGACCCTTAATCAGCCCCAGCATTTT. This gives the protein CASSRTLNQPQHF.

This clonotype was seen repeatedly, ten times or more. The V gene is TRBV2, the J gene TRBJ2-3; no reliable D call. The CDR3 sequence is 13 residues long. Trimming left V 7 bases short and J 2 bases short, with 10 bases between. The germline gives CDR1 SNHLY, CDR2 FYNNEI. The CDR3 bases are TGTGCCAGCAAGACGAGATTCACAGATACGCAGTATTTT. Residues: CASKTRFTDTQYF.

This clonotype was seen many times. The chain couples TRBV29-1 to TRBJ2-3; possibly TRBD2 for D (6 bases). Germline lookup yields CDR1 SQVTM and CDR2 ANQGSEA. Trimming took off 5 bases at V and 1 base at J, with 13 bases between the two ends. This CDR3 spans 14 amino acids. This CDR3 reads CSVTSSGGTDTQYF. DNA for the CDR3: TGCAGCGTTACATCGTCGGGAGGCACAGATACGCAGTATTTT.

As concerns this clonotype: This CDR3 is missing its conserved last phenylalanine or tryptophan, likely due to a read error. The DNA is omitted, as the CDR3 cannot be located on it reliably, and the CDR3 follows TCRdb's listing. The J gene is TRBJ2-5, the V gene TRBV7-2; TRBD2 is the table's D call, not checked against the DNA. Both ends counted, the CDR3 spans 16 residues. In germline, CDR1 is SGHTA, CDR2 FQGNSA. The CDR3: CASSLAGGSAQETEYL.

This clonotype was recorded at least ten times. Here the CDR3 reads CASSLREDREQYF. In nucleotides, the CDR3 is TGTGCCAGCAGCTTAAGGGAAGATCGGGAGCAGTACTTC. This rearrangement joins TRBV11-3 to TRBJ2-7; D is undetermined. This CDR3 contains 13 residues. Trimming stripped 2 bases from V and 7 bases from J, with 12 bases between. Per germline, CDR1 SGHNT and CDR2 YENEEA.

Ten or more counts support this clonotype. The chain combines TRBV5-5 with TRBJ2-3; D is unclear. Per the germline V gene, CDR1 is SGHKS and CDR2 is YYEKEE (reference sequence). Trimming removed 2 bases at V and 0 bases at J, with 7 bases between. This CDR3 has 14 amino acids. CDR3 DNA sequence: TGTGCCAGCAGCTTTGACTCCAGCACAGATACGCAGTATTTT. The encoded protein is CASSFDSSTDTQYF.

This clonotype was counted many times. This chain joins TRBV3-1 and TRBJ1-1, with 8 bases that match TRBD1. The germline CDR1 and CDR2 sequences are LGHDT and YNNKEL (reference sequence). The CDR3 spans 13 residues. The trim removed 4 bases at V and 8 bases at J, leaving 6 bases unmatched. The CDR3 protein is CASSLDRGAEAFF. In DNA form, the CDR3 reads TGTGCCAGCAGCCTCGACAGGGGCGCCGAAGCTTTCTTT.

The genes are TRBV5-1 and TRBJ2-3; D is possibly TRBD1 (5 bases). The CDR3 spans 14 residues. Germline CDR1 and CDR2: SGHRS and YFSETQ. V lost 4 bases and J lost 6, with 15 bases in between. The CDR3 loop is CASSARGSGDTQYF. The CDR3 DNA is TGCGCCAGCAGCGCTAGGGGTTCTGGGGATACGCAGTATTTT.

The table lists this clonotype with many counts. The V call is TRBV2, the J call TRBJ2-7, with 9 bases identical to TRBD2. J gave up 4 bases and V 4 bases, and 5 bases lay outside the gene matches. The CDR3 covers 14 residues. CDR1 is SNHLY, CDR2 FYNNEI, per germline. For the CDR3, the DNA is TGTGCCAGCAGTGCTTATAGCGGGAGTTACGAGCAGTACTTC. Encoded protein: CASSAYSGSYEQYF.

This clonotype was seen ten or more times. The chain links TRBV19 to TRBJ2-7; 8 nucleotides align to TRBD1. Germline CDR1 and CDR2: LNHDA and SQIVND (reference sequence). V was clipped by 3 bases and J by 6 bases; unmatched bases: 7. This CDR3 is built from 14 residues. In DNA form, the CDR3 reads TGTGCCAGTAGTATGGAGGACAGGGTTGGCGAGCAGTACTTC. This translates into CASSMEDRVGEQYF.